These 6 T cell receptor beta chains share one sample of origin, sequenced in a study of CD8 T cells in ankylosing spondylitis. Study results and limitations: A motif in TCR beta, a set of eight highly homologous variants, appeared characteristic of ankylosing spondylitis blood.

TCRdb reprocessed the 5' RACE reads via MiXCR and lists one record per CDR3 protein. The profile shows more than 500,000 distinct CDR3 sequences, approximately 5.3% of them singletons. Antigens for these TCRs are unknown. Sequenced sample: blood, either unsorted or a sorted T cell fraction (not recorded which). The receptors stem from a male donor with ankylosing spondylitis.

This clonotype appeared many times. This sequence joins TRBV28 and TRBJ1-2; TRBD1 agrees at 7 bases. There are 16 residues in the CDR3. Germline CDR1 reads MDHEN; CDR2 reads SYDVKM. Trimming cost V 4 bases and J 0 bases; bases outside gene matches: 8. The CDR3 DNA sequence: TGTGCCAGCAGTTCGCCTAACAGGGGTTCTAACTATGGCTACACCTTC. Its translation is CASSSPNRGSNYGYTF.

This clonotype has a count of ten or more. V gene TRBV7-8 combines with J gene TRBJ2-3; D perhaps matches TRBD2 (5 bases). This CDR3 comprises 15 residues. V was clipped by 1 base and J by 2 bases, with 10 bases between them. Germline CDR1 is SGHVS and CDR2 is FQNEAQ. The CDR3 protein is CASSLVGRTTDTQYF. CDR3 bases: TGTGCCAGCAGCTTAGTTGGGAGAACCACAGATACGCAGTATTTT.

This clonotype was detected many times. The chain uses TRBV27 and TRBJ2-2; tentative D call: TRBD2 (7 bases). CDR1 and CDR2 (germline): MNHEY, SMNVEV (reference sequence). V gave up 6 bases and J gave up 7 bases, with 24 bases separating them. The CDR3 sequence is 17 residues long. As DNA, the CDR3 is TGTGCCAGCAGCTTGGGAGGGGGGATAACTGGTGTCGGGGAGCTGTTTTTT. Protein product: CASSLGGGITGVGELFF.

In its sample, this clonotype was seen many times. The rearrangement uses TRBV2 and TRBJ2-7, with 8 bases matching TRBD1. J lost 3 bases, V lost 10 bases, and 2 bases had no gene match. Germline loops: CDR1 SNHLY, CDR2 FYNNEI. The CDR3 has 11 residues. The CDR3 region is CATGQGYEQYF. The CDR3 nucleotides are TGTGCCACCGGACAGGGCTACGAGCAGTACTTC.

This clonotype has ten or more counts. The CDR3 DNA reads TGTGCCACCCAGGCGTGGGACTACAATGAGCAGTTCTTC. Protein: CATQAWDYNEQFF. V is TRBV10-3 and J is TRBJ2-1, with unresolved D. In germline, CDR1 is ENHRY, CDR2 SYGVKD. The CDR3 runs 13 residues. Trimming took 10 bases from V and 3 from J, leaving 13 bases between them.

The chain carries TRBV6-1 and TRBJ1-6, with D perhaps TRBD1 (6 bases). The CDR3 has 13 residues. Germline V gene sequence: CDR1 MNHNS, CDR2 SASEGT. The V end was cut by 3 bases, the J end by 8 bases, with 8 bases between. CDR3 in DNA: TGTGCCAGCAGTGACAGGGGAGATTCACCCCTCCACTTT. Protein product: CASSDRGDSPLHF.